This record concerns one TCR beta chain sequence. Its specificity is unknown. The record originates from a study of Ad26.COV2.S vaccination and SARS-CoV-2 variants. Study summary: Each vaccinee took Ad26.COV2.S intramuscularly, once or twice 56 days apart.

General study findings and limits: In vaccinated individuals, spike-specific CD8+ and CD4+ T cell responses reportedly displayed substantial breadth.

CDR3 size: 16 residues. Looked up from germline, CDR1 is MGHRA and CDR2 is YSYEKL. Trimming left V 4 bases short and J 4 bases short, with 14 bases between. Only in-frame clones appear in the TCRdb table, and some are missing; sequencing was by immunoSEQ multiplex PCR. The sample lists under 300,000 clones, 87% occurring once. Described treatment: roughly 18 received Ad26.COV2.S at low or high dose, single or two shots; 5 received placebo; per-sample allocation not given. Day 63 after the first injection of vaccine or placebo was the sampling time. The rearrangement links TRBV4-1 to TRBJ2-6; no clear D gene. Sequencing used peripheral blood, obtained in a trial of Ad26.COV2.S vaccine versus placebo. The sequence came from a person aged 18-65 years who received the Ad26.COV2.S COVID-19 vaccine or a placebo. CDR3 residues: CASSLVLGRGANVLTF. Written as DNA, the CDR3 is TGCGCCAGCAGCCTGGTTCTAGGTAGGGGGGCCAACGTCCTGACTTTC.